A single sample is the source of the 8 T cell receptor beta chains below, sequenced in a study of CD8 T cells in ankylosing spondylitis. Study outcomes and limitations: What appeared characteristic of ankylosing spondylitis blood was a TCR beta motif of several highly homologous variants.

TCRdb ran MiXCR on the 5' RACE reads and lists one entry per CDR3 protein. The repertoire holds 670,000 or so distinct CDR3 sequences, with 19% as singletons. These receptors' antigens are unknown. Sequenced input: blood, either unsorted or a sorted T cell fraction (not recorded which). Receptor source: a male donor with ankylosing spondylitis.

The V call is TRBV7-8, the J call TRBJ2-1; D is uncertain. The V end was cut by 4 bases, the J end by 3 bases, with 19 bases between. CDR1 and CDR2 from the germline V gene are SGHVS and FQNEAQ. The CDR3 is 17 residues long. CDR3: CASSSKSTFSYYNEQFF. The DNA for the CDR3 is TGTGCCAGCAGCTCTAAATCCACCTTCAGCTACTACAATGAGCAGTTCTTC.

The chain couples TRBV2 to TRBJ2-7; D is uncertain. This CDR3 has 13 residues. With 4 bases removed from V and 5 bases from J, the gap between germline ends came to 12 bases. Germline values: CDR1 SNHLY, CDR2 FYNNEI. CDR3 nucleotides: TGTGCCAGCAGTGTTGGCGGTGGGGACGAGCAGTACTTC. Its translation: CASSVGGGDEQYF.

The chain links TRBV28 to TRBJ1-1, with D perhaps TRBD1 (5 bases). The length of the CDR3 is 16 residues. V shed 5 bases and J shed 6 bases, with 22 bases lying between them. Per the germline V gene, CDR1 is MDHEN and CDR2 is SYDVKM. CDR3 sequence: CASSSIGGGKISEAFF. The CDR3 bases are TGTGCCAGCAGTAGTATAGGCGGGGGGAAGATTTCTGAAGCTTTCTTT. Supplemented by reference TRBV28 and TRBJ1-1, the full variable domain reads DVKVTQSSRYLVKRTGEKVFLECVQDMDHENMFWYRQDPGLGLRLIYFSYDVKMKEKGDIPEGYSVSREKKERFSLILESASTNQTSMYLCASSSIGGGKISEAFFGQGTRLTVV.

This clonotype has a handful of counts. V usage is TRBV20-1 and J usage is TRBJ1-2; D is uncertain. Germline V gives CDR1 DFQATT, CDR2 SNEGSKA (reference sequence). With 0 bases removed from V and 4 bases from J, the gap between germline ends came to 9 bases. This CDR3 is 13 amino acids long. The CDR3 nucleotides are TGCAGTGCTAGAGATCTGGCTACCTATGGCTACACCTTC. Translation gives CSARDLATYGYTF.

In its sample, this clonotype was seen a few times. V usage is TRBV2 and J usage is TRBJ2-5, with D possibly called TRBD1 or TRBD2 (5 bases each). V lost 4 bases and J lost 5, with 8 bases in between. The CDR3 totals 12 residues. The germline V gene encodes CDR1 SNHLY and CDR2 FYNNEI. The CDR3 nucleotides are TGTGCCAGCAGTGTGGGGGTGGAGACCCAGTACTTC. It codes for CASSVGVETQYF.

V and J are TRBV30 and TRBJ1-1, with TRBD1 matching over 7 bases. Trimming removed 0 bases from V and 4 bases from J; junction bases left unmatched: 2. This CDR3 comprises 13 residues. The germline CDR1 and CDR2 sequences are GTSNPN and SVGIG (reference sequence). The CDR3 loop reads CAWSVAGGTEAFF. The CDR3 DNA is TGTGCCTGGAGTGTGGCAGGGGGCACTGAAGCTTTCTTT.

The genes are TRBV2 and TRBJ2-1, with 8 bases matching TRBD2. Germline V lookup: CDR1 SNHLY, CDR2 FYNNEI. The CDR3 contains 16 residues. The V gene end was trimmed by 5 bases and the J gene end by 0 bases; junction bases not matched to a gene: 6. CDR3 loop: CASSRSGASSYNEQFF. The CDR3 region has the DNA TGTGCCAGCAGTCGTAGCGGGGCGAGCTCCTACAATGAGCAGTTCTTC.

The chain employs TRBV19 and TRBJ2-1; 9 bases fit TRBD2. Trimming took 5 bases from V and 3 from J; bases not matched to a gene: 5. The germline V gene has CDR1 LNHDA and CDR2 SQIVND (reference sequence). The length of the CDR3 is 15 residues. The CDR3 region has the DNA TGTGCCAGTAGTTCCGTAGCGGGAGTCTACAATGAGCAGTTCTTC. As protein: CASSSVAGVYNEQFF.